This T cell receptor (beta chain) is from a study of T cell responses to AZD1222 COVID-19 vaccine. Looked up from germline, CDR1 is DFQATT and CDR2 is SNEGSKA (reference sequence). The CDR3 loop spans 15 amino acids. The V segment lost 3 bases and the J segment 4 bases; nucleotides outside the gene matches: 7. On this clone: The antigen remains unidentified.

The protocol was immunoSEQ multiplex PCR, while the TCRdb copy is restricted to in-frame clones and leaves out a portion. The data hold over 150,000 clones, with approximately 91% observed a single time. Study-wide points: Just 5 to 7 people given AZD1222 tested seropositive at baseline. As reported, nearly half of all spike-specific TCRs target variant regions that are unmutated. Spike-specific TCR breadth rose after two AZD1222 doses, and depth rose as well.

The chain links TRBV20-1 to TRBJ2-7; 12 bases map to TRBD2. The origin of this receptor is an adult who received the AZD1222 COVID-19 vaccine. Source: peripheral blood, taken 28 days after the second AZD1222 dose. CDR3 bases: TGCAGTGCTAGTTCGGGGGGGACTAGCGGGTACGAGCAGTACTTC. The encoded protein is CSASSGGTSGYEQYF.